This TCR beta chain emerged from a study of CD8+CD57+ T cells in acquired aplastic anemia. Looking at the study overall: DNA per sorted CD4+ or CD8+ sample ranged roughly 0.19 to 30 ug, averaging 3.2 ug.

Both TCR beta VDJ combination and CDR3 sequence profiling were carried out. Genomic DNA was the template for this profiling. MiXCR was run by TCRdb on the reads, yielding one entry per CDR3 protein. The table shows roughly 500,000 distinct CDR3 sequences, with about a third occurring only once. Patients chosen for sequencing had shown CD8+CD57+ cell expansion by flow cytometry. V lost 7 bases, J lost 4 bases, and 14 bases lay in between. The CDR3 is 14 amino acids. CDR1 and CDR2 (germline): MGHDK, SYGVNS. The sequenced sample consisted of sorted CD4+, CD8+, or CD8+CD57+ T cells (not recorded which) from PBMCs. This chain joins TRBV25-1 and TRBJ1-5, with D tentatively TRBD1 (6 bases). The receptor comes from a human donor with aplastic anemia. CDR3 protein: CASTADRWNQPQHF. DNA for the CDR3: TGTGCCAGCACAGCGGACAGATGGAATCAGCCCCAGCATTTT.